The TCR beta chain under discussion was sequenced for a study of T cells after yellow fever vaccination (dated by TCRdb to the late 2010s). Regarding the study in general: Libraries from fractions with low cell numbers were prepared with the SMART-Seq v4 Ultra Low Input RNA kit. To follow T-cell clones before and after both primary and booster YFV17D yellow fever vaccination, bulk TCR alpha and beta repertoires underwent longitudinal sequencing. Two healthy male donors, one aged 18 to 30 and one aged 30 to 40 years, were included in the cohort. Blood was drawn at multiple timepoints before and after primary and secondary immunization, with bulk PBMC replicates and cell subsets isolated. General findings and caveats noted by the study authors: Most clones expanded after primary vaccination (around 97% of CD4 and roughly 90% of CD8) were re-detected after the booster, suggesting that broad memory maintenance occurred. Compared with the primary T-cell response, the secondary T-cell response was faster but weaker, reaching its peak on day 5 rather than on day 15. Only a couple of donors were included in the study, so the extent to which the findings can be generalized is limited. A small share of clonotypes occurred in both CD4 and CD8 compartments, likely arising from convergent recombination. Computational filtering was needed because FACS-sorted repertoires could contain abundant contaminating clonotypes from the bulk population.

TCR cDNA was made using 5'RACE template switching, a step that added a universal primer site and unique molecular identifiers. Priming for cDNA synthesis came from both the TCR alpha and TCR beta constant segments. Library amplification used two PCR steps, and the second PCR step added sample barcodes and sequencing adapters. Libraries were sequenced on Illumina HiSeq 2500 (2x100 bp) or NovaSeq (2x150 bp). The paper's data handling went like this. MIGEC was used to demultiplex reads and collapse the reads into UMI consensus sequences, and MiXCR was used for V(D)J alignment. Vaccine-responding clonotypes were defined with edgeR using replicate PBMC samples, requiring FDR below 0.01 and a log2 fold change above 5 up to day 15. Each bulk clonotype received a CD4 or CD8 identity based on whether the sequenced CD4 or CD8 repertoire contained that clonotype at higher abundance. TCRdb reprocessing: public reads trimmed at Q25 with fastp, clones called with MiXCR, in-frame beta chains kept. Under each unique CDR3 protein, matching rows form one entry showing the most common genes and DNA. The V and J calls, along with clone size, are taken from TCRdb and not from the paper's own processing. The sample table contains approximately 340,000 distinct CDR3 sequences; only one count was recorded for about 8.7% of them. 15% to 20% of the sample lies in the top ten.

Reading the germline V gene gives CDR1 SGHRS and CDR2 YFSETQ. The CDR3 holds 16 amino acids from the cysteine to the phenylalanine. The DNA shown is the 48-base CDR3, in frame from base 1. V drops 0 bases and J drops 1 base, leaving 12 bases in between. A word on this clonotype: Its binding antigen is unknown. No base qualities exist here, and no much larger clone lies one base off it.

Reading the label with the study, this specimen's treatment or condition is: live attenuated yellow fever vaccine strain. At each blood-draw timepoint, two biological replicates of bulk PBMCs were obtained. A standard Ficoll-Paque protocol was used to isolate PBMCs from peripheral blood. TriZol was used to extract RNA from bulk PBMCs, from CD4 and CD8 fractions, and from dextramer-positive and dextramer-negative fractions. Recombination connected TRBV5-1 to TRBJ2-3, with an unclear D gene assignment. The TCR was taken from a young man who received the YFV17D yellow fever vaccine. The sample was PBMCs, taken on the day of the first yellow fever vaccination. The CDR3 amino acid sequence is: CASSLAPTWGTDTQYF. The sequenced DNA is TGCGCCAGCAGCTTGGCCCCGACATGGGGCACAGATACGCAGTATTTT.